This passage covers 26 T cell receptor beta chains from one sample sequenced in a study of cytomegalovirus exposure and HLA in healthy donors. The PCR had 60 Vbeta and 13 Jbeta primers. TCRdb keeps only in-frame clones here, not all; method: immunoSEQ multiplex PCR. This sample's table reports tens of thousands of clones. The sequencing input was PBMCs. The receptors here all came from a woman under 30 in good health and CMV-seronegative.

This chain connects TRBV4-1 to TRBJ1-2, with 7 bases lining up with TRBD1. The germline CDR1 and CDR2 sequences are MGHRA and YSYEKL. V lost 3 bases, J lost 6 bases, and 10 bases stayed unmatched. CDR3 length: 15 residues. CDR3 sequence reads: CASSQIPGQRHGYTF. Here the CDR3 DNA reads TGCGCCAGCAGCCAGATCCCGGGACAGAGACATGGCTACACCTTC.

V usage is TRBV30 and J usage is TRBJ2-3, with TRBD2 matching 13 bases. Germline V gives CDR1 GTSNPN, CDR2 SVGIG (reference sequence). The junction had 3 bases not matched to a gene; V was cut back by 0 bases and J by 6 bases. The CDR3 runs 15 residues. The CDR3 protein is CAWSVLAGGWDTQYF. CDR3 in DNA: TGTGCCTGGAGTGTACTAGCGGGGGGGTGGGATACGCAGTATTTT.

The CDR3 nucleotides read TGCAGCGTTGTTTCGTCCACCGGGGGCTACACCTTC. Protein product: CSVVSSTGGYTF. The J gene is TRBJ1-2, the V gene TRBV29-1; D remains unclear. This CDR3 has 12 residues. V lost 4 bases and J 8 bases, leaving 14 bases between the germline ends. Germline loops: CDR1 SQVTM, CDR2 ANQGSEA.

This chain links TRBV29-1 with TRBJ2-1; tentative D call: TRBD1 (5 bases). The CDR3 totals 15 residues. Germline values: CDR1 SQVTM, CDR2 ANQGSEA. Trimming stripped 4 bases from V and 5 bases from J, with 18 bases between. This chain's CDR3 is CSVVGPGVGHNEQFF. DNA of the CDR3: TGCAGCGTTGTGGGCCCTGGAGTGGGGCACAATGAGCAGTTCTTC.

The chain couples TRBV29-1 to TRBJ2-6, with D tentatively TRBD1 (5 bases). The CDR3 contains 13 residues. CDR1 and CDR2 (germline): SQVTM, ANQGSEA. The CDR3 DNA sequence: TGCAGTGCCCTCAGGGCCGGGGCCAACGTCCTGACTTTC. The encoded protein is CSALRAGANVLTF.

The CDR3 DNA is TGTGCCAGCAGTCAAACTAGCTACGAGCAGTACTTC. Translated, it gives CASSQTSYEQYF. The V call is TRBV6-6, the J call TRBJ2-7, with TRBD2 as a possible D gene (5 bases). The V end was cut by 5 bases, the J end by 3 bases, with 8 bases between. The germline CDR1 and CDR2 sequences are MNHNY and SVGAGI (reference sequence). The CDR3 has 12 residues.

CDR3 sequence (DNA): TGCGCCAGCAGTCCTAGCGGGGGGGAGACCCAGTACTTC. It yields the protein CASSPSGGETQYF. The chain carries TRBV4-1 and TRBJ2-5; 11 positions agree with TRBD2. The V gene's germline CDR1 is MGHRA and CDR2 YSYEKL. This CDR3 region has 13 residues. With 6 bases clipped from V and 5 bases from J, the junction kept 2 bases outside the gene matches.

The genes are TRBV7-9 and TRBJ2-1, with 7 bases fitting TRBD1. Germline loops: CDR1 SEHNR, CDR2 FQNEAQ (reference sequence). Trimming cost V 6 bases and J 2 bases; bases outside gene matches: 7. This CDR3 has 15 residues. CDR3 in amino acids: CASRPPGTAYNEQFF. CDR3 nucleotides: TGTGCCAGCAGGCCTCCCGGGACAGCCTACAATGAGCAGTTCTTC.

This chain joins TRBV2 and TRBJ1-2; 7 nucleotides agree with TRBD1. Trimming at V came to 5 bases and at J to 3 bases, leaving 6 bases not matched to a gene. This CDR3 spans 14 amino acids. Germline V gene data show CDR1 as SNHLY and CDR2 as FYNNEI. The DNA for the CDR3 is TGTGCCAGCAGTCAGGGGGGAAGGGACTATGGCTACACCTTC. This translates into CASSQGGRDYGYTF.

This sequence joins TRBV29-1 and TRBJ2-1, with TRBD2 matching 10 bases. J lost 7 bases, V lost 6 bases, and 9 bases had no gene match. Germline values: CDR1 SQVTM, CDR2 ANQGSEA. This CDR3 contains 14 residues. CDR3 amino acids: CSVRLAGKLNEQFF. The CDR3 nucleotides are TGCAGCGTAAGACTAGCGGGCAAACTGAATGAGCAGTTCTTC.

This chain connects TRBV5-1 to TRBJ1-5, with 7 bases fitting TRBD1. The CDR3 consists of 15 residues. Germline assignment: CDR1 SGHRS and CDR2 YFSETQ. Losses at the gene ends were 5 bases for V and 6 bases for J; bases not matched to a gene: 11. The CDR3 coding sequence is TGCGCCAGCAGTTTTTTTTCAGGGGGTGGTCAGCCCCAGCATTTT. The encoded protein is CASSFFSGGGQPQHF.

The gene calls are TRBV25-1 and TRBJ1-2, with D hard to call. This CDR3 has 12 amino acids. Trimming pared 4 bases from V and 8 bases from J, leaving 11 bases between. The germline gives CDR1 MGHDK, CDR2 SYGVNS. CDR3 coding DNA: TGTGCCAGCAGTGGCGTAGCCTTGGGCTACACCTTC. Amino acid sequence: CASSGVALGYTF.

V is TRBV6-5 and J is TRBJ1-1, with D possibly being TRBD1 (5 bases). The CDR3 runs 15 residues. Germline V CDR1 and CDR2: MNHEY, SVGAGI. V was cut by 0 bases and J by 1 base, with 9 bases left in between. Here the CDR3 reads CASSYSGRANTEAFF. The CDR3 region has the DNA TGTGCCAGCAGTTACTCGGGCAGGGCGAACACTGAAGCTTTCTTT.

The chain recombines TRBV19 with TRBJ1-2; 8 nucleotides match TRBD1. J lost 0 bases, V lost 5 bases, and 8 bases had no gene match. CDR3 length: 16 residues. Germline CDR1 LNHDA, CDR2 SQIVND (reference sequence). CDR3: CASSVTRDRTNYGYTF. The CDR3 DNA reads as TGTGCCAGTAGTGTTACACGGGACAGGACTAACTATGGCTACACCTTC.

The V gene is TRBV30, the J gene TRBJ1-1, with D uncertain. Trimming shortened V by 3 bases and J by 5 bases, and 13 bases separated the two germline ends. CDR3 length: 13 amino acids. The V gene's germline CDR1 is GTSNPN and CDR2 SVGIG (reference sequence). The CDR3 DNA sequence: TGTGCCTGGAGCCATACTCTGAGGACTGAAGCTTTCTTT. This translates into CAWSHTLRTEAFF.

The CDR3 is CASISRLGNTEAFF. The CDR3 DNA reads as TGTGCCAGTATTTCTCGACTGGGGAACACTGAAGCTTTCTTT. This chain joins TRBV19 and TRBJ1-1; no reliable D call. Deletions cut 7 bases from V and 1 base from J, with 13 bases between. This CDR3 has 14 amino acids. The germline gives CDR1 LNHDA, CDR2 SQIVND (reference sequence).

The CDR3 nucleotides are TGTGCCATCAGTGAGTCGGGGGACAGCTCTGGGGCCAACGTCCTGACTTTC. As protein: CAISESGDSSGANVLTF. The chain uses TRBV10-3 and TRBJ2-6, with 7 bases that match TRBD1. The CDR3 covers 17 residues. Trimming cost V 0 bases and J 0 bases; bases outside gene matches: 2. Germline lookup yields CDR1 ENHRY and CDR2 SYGVKD.

This chain uses TRBV5-1 with TRBJ2-3; no clear D. Looked up from germline, CDR1 is SGHRS and CDR2 is YFSETQ. This CDR3 region has 13 residues. V shed 2 bases and J shed 0 bases, with 4 bases lying between them. CDR3 sequence reads: CASSLSSTDTQYF. In DNA, the CDR3 is TGCGCCAGCAGCTTATCTAGCACAGATACGCAGTATTTT.

This CDR3 reads CASTPTTSGTAQYF. DNA of the CDR3: TGTGCCAGCACCCCAACGACTAGCGGGACGGCCCAGTACTTC. This rearrangement joins TRBV11-2 to TRBJ2-5, with 11 nucleotides matching TRBD2. The length of the CDR3 is 14 residues. V shed 7 bases, J shed 9 bases, and the junction held 10 bases outside the gene matches. The germline V gene has CDR1 SGHAT and CDR2 FQNNGV.

V is TRBV14 and J is TRBJ1-2, with TRBD1 as a possible D gene (6 bases). V lost 0 bases to trimming and J lost 7 bases, with 15 bases between them. Per germline, CDR1 SGHDN and CDR2 FVKESK. This CDR3 has 15 amino acids. CDR3: CASSQEHRAVFGYTF. CDR3 sequence (DNA): TGTGCCAGCAGCCAAGAACACAGGGCTGTCTTTGGCTACACCTTC. Variable domain in full (rest from reference TRBV14 and TRBJ1-2): EAGVTQFPSHSVIEKGQTVTLRCDPISGHDNLYWYRRVMGKEIKFLLHFVKESKQDESGMPNNRFLAERTGGTYSTLKVQPAELEDSGVYFCASSQEHRAVFGYTFGSGTRLTVV.

This chain links TRBV30 with TRBJ2-5; unclear D gene. The DNA end lines up better with TRBJ2-7; the J call may be wrong. Germline-derived CDR1 and CDR2 are GTSNPN and SVGIG (reference sequence). The CDR3 contains 14 residues. This CDR3 is CAWSNSLSSYEQYF. In nucleotides, the CDR3 is TGTGCCTGGAGTAATAGCCTGAGCTCCTACGAGCAGTACTTC.

V gene TRBV4-1 combines with J gene TRBJ1-6; 9 bases are shared with TRBD1. This CDR3 is built from 16 residues. Germline CDR1 and CDR2: MGHRA and YSYEKL. J gave up 6 bases and V 0 bases, and 3 bases lay outside the gene matches. CDR3 protein: CASSQEGQGSNSPLHF. For the CDR3, the DNA is TGCGCCAGCAGCCAAGAGGGACAGGGAAGTAATTCACCCCTCCACTTT.

This chain connects TRBV25-1 to TRBJ1-5, with D hard to call. CDR3 length equals 15 residues. Germline-derived CDR1 and CDR2 are MGHDK and SYGVNS. Trimming removed 1 base at V and 5 bases at J, with 12 bases between. The CDR3 reads CASSELAETDQPQHF. As DNA, the CDR3 is TGTGCCAGCAGTGAATTGGCCGAAACCGATCAGCCCCAGCATTTT.

The rearrangement uses TRBV19 and TRBJ1-2; possible D gene TRBD1, 5 bases. There are 17 residues in the CDR3. Germline assignment: CDR1 LNHDA and CDR2 SQIVND (reference sequence). V gave up 5 bases and J gave up 1 base, with 20 bases separating them. The CDR3 region is CASSSTPGRGNNYGYTF. CDR3 in DNA: TGTGCCAGTAGTTCAACCCCCGGCCGGGGGAATAACTATGGCTACACCTTC.

The chain combines TRBV19 with TRBJ1-5; unclear D gene. V lost 6 bases and J lost 7, with 13 bases in between. Germline CDR1 reads LNHDA; CDR2 reads SQIVND (reference sequence). The CDR3 totals 13 residues. Here the CDR3 DNA reads TGTGCCAGTAGCGGGATGGGTAACCAGCCCCAGCATTTT. This codes for CASSGMGNQPQHF.

The V and J genes are TRBV5-6 and TRBJ2-4; perhaps TRBD2 as D (6 bases). The CDR3 has 16 amino acids. V was shortened by 3 bases and J by 0 bases, with 13 bases between the two germline ends. The germline gives CDR1 SGHDT, CDR2 YYEEEE. CDR3 sequence reads: CASSSRGEVAKNIQYF. CDR3 coding DNA: TGTGCCAGCAGCTCCAGAGGGGAGGTAGCCAAAAACATTCAGTACTTC.